Each of the 15 T cell receptor beta chains below was sequenced from the same sample in a study of cytomegalovirus exposure and HLA in healthy donors. The PCR contained 60 Vbeta and 13 Jbeta primers. Repertoires were generated with immunoSEQ multiplex PCR, while TCRdb's copy carries only in-frame clones and drops some. The sample has 120,000 to 150,000 clones, approximately 91% seen once. What was sequenced was PBMCs. All receptors come from a woman in her thirties or forties in good health and CMV-seronegative.

The genes are TRBV5-4 and TRBJ1-6, with a possible D match to TRBD1 (6 bases). V was cut by 0 bases and J by 8 bases, with 12 bases left in between. The CDR3 has 15 amino acids. The germline CDR1 and CDR2 sequences are SGHNT and YYREEE (reference sequence). In DNA, the CDR3 is TGTGCCAGCAGCTTGGACGGGGGGCGTGATTCACCCCTCCACTTT. This encodes CASSLDGGRDSPLHF. Variable domain in full (rest from reference TRBV5-4 and TRBJ1-6): ETGVTQSPTHLIKTRGQQVTLRCSSQSGHNTVSWYQQALGQGPQFIFQYYREEENGRGNFPPRFSGLQFPNYSSELNVNALELDDSALYLCASSLDGGRDSPLHFGNGTRLTVT.

The CDR3 region is CAWVGSSTDTQYF. CDR3 coding DNA: TGTGCCTGGGTGGGGAGTAGCACAGATACGCAGTATTTT. This sequence joins TRBV2 and TRBJ2-3; D possibly corresponds to TRBD2 (5 bases). In germline, CDR1 is SNHLY, CDR2 FYNNEI. The CDR3 runs to 13 residues. V was shortened by 11 bases and J by 0 bases, with 12 bases between the two germline ends.

This chain connects TRBV7-3 to TRBJ2-3, with D maybe TRBD1 (5 bases). The germline V gene has CDR1 SGHTA and CDR2 FQGTGA. V lost 5 bases and J lost 0, with 6 bases in between. The CDR3 is made up of 13 amino acids. CDR3 nucleotides: TGTGCCAGCAGCGACAGTAGCACAGATACGCAGTATTTT. Translation gives CASSDSSTDTQYF.

CDR3 region: CASSRGRGVSGNTIYF. The CDR3 nucleotides read TGTGCCAGCAGCCGTGGGCGGGGGGTCTCTGGAAACACCATATATTTT. This chain uses TRBV7-9 with TRBJ1-3, with D possibly matching TRBD1 (5 bases). The germline gives CDR1 SEHNR, CDR2 FQNEAQ (reference sequence). V shed 5 bases and J shed 0 bases, with 14 bases lying between them. The CDR3 contains 16 residues.

This clone is a singleton in its sample. The chain carries TRBV11-3 and TRBJ2-2, with 9 bases lining up with TRBD2. Germline lookup yields CDR1 SGHNT and CDR2 YENEEA. CDR3 size: 18 residues. Trimming took 4 bases from V and 2 from J; bases not matched to a gene: 11. CDR3 in amino acids: CASSSAGFSGSNTGELFF. CDR3 in DNA: TGTGCCAGCAGCTCAGCAGGGTTTAGCGGGAGTAACACCGGGGAGCTGTTTTTT.

This clone was seen a single time. V is TRBV7-2 and J is TRBJ2-5, with TRBD1 identical over 7 bases. The CDR3 has 14 amino acids. The J segment lost 5 bases and the V segment lost 5 bases, leaving 8 bases of the junction unmatched. Germline V lookup: CDR1 SGHTA, CDR2 FQGNSA. The CDR3 loop is CASSLDRVGETQYF. The CDR3 bases are TGTGCCAGCAGCCTCGACAGGGTAGGGGAGACCCAGTACTTC.

The chain carries TRBV7-9 and TRBJ2-1; 11 bases align to TRBD2. With V trimmed by 3 bases and J by 5 bases, 15 bases remained unmatched. The V gene's germline CDR1 is SEHNR and CDR2 FQNEAQ (reference sequence). The CDR3 runs 19 residues. DNA of the CDR3: TGTGCCAGCAGCTTTGGGGCGCAGGGACTAGCGGTTGAGCACAATGAGCAGTTCTTC. Translation gives CASSFGAQGLAVEHNEQFF.

The V call is TRBV7-9, the J call TRBJ1-4; no clear D gene. The germline V gene has CDR1 SEHNR and CDR2 FQNEAQ (reference sequence). CDR3 length: 13 amino acids. V lost 6 bases and J 4 bases, leaving 9 bases between the germline ends. This CDR3 reads CASRQMNNEKLFF. The CDR3 coding sequence is TGTGCCAGCAGACAGATGAATAATGAAAAACTGTTTTTT.

The chain employs TRBV7-2 and TRBJ2-6; 10 nucleotides align to TRBD1. Germline V CDR1 and CDR2: SGHTA, FQGNSA. The CDR3 consists of 17 residues. V was pared by 5 bases and J by 0 bases, with 4 bases of the junction left unmatched. CDR3 nucleotides: TGTGCCAGCAGCAGACAGGGGGCGAGCTCTGGGGCCAACGTCCTGACTTTC. This sequence encodes CASSRQGASSGANVLTF.

CDR3 bases: TGTGCCAGCAGCTTCTCCAGACAAGAGACCCAGTACTTC. It is translated as CASSFSRQETQYF. V is TRBV13 and J is TRBJ2-5, with D unresolved. This CDR3 contains 13 residues. Deletions cut 3 bases from V and 2 bases from J, with 7 bases between. Germline values: CDR1 PRHDT, CDR2 FYEKMQ (reference sequence). The variable domain in full, with the rest retrieved from reference TRBV13 and TRBJ2-5, is AAGVIQSPRHLIKEKRETATLKCYPIPRHDTVYWYQQGPGQDPQFLISFYEKMQSDKGSIPDRFSAQQFSDYHSELNMSSLELGDSALYFCASSFSRQETQYFGPGTRLLVL.

This chain connects TRBV6-6 to TRBJ2-7, with a tentative D call TRBD2 (5 bases). Germline V lookup: CDR1 MNHNY, CDR2 SVGAGI (reference sequence). The length of the CDR3 is 11 residues. V gave up 11 bases and J gave up 2 bases, with 10 bases separating them. The CDR3 here is CAGGLAYEQYF. CDR3 sequence (DNA): TGTGCCGGCGGGTTGGCCTACGAGCAGTACTTC.

Concerning this clone itself: Mismatch with germline at one junction end may stem from a read error. The V and J genes are TRBV7-9 and TRBJ2-1; TRBD2 aligns across 16 bases. Germline loops: CDR1 SEHNR, CDR2 FQNEAQ (reference sequence). The CDR3 is made up of 15 amino acids. The CDR3 spells CSSSSGLAGGSEQFF. The CDR3, as DNA: TGTTCCAGCAGCTCGGGACTAGCGGGAGGGAGTGAGCAGTTCTTC.

The CDR3 reads CASSLRGNYEQYF. The CDR3 DNA reads as TGTGCCAGCAGCTTACGCGGGAACTACGAGCAGTACTTC. The V call is TRBV7-2, the J call TRBJ2-7, with D perhaps matching TRBD2 (6 bases). This CDR3 is 13 amino acids long. V was shortened by 2 bases and J by 3 bases, with 8 bases between the two germline ends. Per the germline V gene, CDR1 is SGHTA and CDR2 is FQGNSA.

The chain has TRBV11-2 and TRBJ2-1, with 12 bases that match TRBD2. CDR1 is SGHAT and CDR2 is FQNNGV in the germline V gene. This CDR3 is built from 17 residues. With 2 bases clipped from V and 4 bases from J, the junction kept 6 bases outside the gene matches. The CDR3 region has the DNA TGTGCCAGCAGCTTATTTACTAGCGGGAGGACTTACAATGAGCAGTTCTTC. Its translation is CASSLFTSGRTYNEQFF.

The chain links TRBV7-8 to TRBJ2-1, with 9 bases fitting TRBD1. The CDR3 totals 15 residues. J lost 2 bases, V lost 1 base, and 0 bases had no gene match. CDR1 and CDR2 from the germline V gene are SGHVS and FQNEAQ. As DNA, the CDR3 is TGTGCCAGCAGCTTAGGACAGGGGGCCTACAATGAGCAGTTCTTC. This sequence encodes CASSLGQGAYNEQFF.